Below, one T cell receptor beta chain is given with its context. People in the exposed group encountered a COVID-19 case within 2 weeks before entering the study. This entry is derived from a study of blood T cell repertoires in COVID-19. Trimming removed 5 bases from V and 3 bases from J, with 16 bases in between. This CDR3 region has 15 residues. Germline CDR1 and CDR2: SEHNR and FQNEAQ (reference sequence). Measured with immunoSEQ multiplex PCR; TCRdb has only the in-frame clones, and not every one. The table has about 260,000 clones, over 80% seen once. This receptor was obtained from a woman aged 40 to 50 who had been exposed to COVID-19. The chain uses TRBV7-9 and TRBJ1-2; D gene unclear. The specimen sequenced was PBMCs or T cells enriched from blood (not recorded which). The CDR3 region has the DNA TGTGCCAGCAGCCCAAAGGGAGGGTTTGACTATGGCTACACCTTC. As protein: CASSPKGGFDYGYTF.